This TCR beta chain was identified during a study of beta chain features in type 1 diabetes. The CDR3 loop spans 14 amino acids. In germline, CDR1 is SGHDN, CDR2 FVKESK. V lost 6 bases to trimming and J lost 3 bases, with 12 bases between them. Study-wide results and limits: Type 1 diabetes patients had moderately but significantly shorter TCRB CDR3s in all four CD4+ subsets.

One heparinised blood draw, averaging approximately 0.11 L, came from each donor. Expressed TCRB transcripts got sequenced, as all isolated RNA was reverse transcribed. Assay: immunoSEQ multiplex PCR; the TCRdb copy retains only in-frame clones and omits some. The data contain 860,000 or so clones, about a sixth of them singletons. Remarks on this clone: Its antigen remains unknown.

What was sequenced was naive CD4+ T cells from blood. This clonotype was sampled from a woman younger than 35 in good health. This chain links TRBV14 with TRBJ1-3; D gene unclear. The chain's CDR3 is CASSWGIYGNTIYF. CDR3 bases: TGTGCCAGCAGTTGGGGTATTTATGGAAACACCATATATTTT.